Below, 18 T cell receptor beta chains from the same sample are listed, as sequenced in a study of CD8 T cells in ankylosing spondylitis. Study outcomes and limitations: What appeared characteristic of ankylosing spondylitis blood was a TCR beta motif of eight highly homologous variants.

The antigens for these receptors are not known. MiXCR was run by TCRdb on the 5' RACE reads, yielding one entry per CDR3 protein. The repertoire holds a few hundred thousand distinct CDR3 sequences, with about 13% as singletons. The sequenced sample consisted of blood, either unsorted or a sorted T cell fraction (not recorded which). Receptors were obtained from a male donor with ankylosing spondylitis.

CDR3 DNA: TGTGCCATCAGGGATCCGGGTGGGGCGGACTACAATGAGCAGTTCTTC. It yields the protein CAIRDPGGADYNEQFF. The gene calls are TRBV10-3 and TRBJ2-1; D might be TRBD1 (5 bases). Trimming removed 6 bases at V and 3 bases at J, with 18 bases between. Germline V gives CDR1 ENHRY, CDR2 SYGVKD. The CDR3 runs to 16 residues.

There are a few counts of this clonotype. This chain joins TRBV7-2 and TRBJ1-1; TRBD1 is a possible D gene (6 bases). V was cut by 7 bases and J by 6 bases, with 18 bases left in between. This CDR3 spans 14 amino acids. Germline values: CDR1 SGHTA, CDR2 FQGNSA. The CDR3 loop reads CASISWGGPAEAFF. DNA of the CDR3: TGTGCCAGCATCTCATGGGGGGGCCCCGCTGAAGCTTTCTTT.

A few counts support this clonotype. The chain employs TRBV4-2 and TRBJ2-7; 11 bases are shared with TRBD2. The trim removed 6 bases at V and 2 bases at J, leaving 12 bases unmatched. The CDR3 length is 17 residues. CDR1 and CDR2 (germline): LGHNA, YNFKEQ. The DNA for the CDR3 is TGTGCCAGCAGGCAATGTGGGACGGGACTAGCGGCCTACGAGCAGTACGTC. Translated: CASRQCGTGLAAYEQYV.

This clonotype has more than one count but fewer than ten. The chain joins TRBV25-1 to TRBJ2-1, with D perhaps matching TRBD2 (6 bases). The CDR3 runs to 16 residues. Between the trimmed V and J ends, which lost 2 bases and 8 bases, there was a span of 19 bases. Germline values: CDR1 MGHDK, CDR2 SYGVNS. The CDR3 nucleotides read TGTGCCAGCAGTGAACCGACCTGGAGGGCCGCTGATGAGCAGTTCTTC. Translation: CASSEPTWRAADEQFF.

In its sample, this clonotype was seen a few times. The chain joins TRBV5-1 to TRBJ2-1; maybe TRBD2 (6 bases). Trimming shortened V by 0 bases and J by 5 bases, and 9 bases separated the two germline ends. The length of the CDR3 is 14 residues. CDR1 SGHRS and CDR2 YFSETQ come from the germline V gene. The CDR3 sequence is CASSLGLENNEQFF. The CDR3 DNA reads TGCGCCAGCAGCTTGGGACTAGAGAACAATGAGCAGTTCTTC.

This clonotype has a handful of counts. CDR3 sequence reads: CASSSQAGWTEAFF. Here the CDR3 DNA reads TGTGCCAGCAGCTCCCAGGCAGGGTGGACTGAAGCTTTCTTT. The V and J genes are TRBV11-2 and TRBJ1-1, with TRBD1 as a possible D gene (5 bases). Germline CDR1 reads SGHAT; CDR2 reads FQNNGV. Trimming took off 4 bases at V and 5 bases at J, with 14 bases between the two ends. The CDR3 is made up of 14 amino acids.

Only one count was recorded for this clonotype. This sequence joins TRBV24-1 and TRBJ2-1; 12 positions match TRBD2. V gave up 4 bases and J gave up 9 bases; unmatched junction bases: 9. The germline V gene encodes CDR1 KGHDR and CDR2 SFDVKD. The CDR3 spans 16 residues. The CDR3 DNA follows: TGTGCCACCAGTGACCCCCCTAGCGGGAGGGCACCTGAGCAGTTCTTC. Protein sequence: CATSDPPSGRAPEQFF.

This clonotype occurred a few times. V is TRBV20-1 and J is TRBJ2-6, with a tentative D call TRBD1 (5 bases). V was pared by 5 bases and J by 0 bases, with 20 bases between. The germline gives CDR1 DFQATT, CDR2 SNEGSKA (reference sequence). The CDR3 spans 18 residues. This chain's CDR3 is CSAPVRQKATSGANVLTF. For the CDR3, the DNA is TGCAGTGCTCCCGTAAGACAGAAGGCGACCTCTGGGGCCAACGTCCTGACTTTC.

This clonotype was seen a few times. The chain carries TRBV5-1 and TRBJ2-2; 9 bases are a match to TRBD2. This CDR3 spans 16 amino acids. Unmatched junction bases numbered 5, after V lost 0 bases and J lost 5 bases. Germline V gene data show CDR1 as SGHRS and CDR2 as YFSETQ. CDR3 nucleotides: TGCGCCAGCAGCTTGGAACTAGCGGGTCGTACCGGGGAGCTGTTTTTT. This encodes CASSLELAGRTGELFF.

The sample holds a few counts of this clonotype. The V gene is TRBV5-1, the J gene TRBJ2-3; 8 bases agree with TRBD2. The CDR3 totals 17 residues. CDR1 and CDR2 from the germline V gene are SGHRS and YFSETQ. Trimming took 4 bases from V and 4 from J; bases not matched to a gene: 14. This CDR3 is CASSAGASGSSPDTQYF. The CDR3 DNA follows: TGCGCCAGCAGCGCCGGGGCCAGCGGGAGTTCCCCAGATACGCAGTATTTT.

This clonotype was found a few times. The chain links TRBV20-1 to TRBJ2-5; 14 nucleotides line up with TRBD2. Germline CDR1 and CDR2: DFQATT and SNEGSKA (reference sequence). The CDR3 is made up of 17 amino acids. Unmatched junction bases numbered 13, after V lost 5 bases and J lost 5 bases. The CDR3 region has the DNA TGCAGTGCTCCCACTACCCGGACTAGCGGGAGGCGGGAGACCCAGTACTTC. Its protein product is CSAPTTRTSGRRETQYF.

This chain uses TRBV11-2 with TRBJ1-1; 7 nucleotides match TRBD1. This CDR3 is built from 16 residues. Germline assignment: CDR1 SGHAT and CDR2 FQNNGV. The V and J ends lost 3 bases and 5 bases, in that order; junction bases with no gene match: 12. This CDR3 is CASSLFWDSGRTEAFF. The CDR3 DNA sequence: TGTGCCAGCAGCTTGTTTTGGGACAGCGGGCGGACTGAAGCTTTCTTT.

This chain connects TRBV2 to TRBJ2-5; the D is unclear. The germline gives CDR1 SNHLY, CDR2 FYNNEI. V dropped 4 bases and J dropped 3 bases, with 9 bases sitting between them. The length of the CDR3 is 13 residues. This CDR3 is CASSGTWEETQYF. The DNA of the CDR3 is TGTGCCAGCAGTGGGACCTGGGAAGAGACCCAGTACTTC. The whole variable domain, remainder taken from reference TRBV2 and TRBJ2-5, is EPEVTQTPSHQVTQMGQEVILRCVPISNHLYFYWYRQILGQKVEFLVSFYNNEISEKSEIFDDQFSVERPDGSNFTLKIRSTKLEDSAMYFCASSGTWEETQYFGPGTRLLVL.

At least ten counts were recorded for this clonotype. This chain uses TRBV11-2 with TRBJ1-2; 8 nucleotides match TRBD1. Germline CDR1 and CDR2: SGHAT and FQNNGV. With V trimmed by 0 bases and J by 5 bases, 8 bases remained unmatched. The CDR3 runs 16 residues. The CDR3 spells CASSLDAGTGPYGYTF. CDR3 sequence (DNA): TGTGCCAGCAGCTTAGATGCGGGGACAGGCCCTTATGGCTACACCTTC.

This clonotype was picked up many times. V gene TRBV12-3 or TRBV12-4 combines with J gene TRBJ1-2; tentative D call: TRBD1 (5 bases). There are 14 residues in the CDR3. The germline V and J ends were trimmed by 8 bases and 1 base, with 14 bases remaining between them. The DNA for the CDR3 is TGTGCCAGCCGCAGGGCAGGGAGTAACTATGGCTACACCTTC. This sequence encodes CASRRAGSNYGYTF.

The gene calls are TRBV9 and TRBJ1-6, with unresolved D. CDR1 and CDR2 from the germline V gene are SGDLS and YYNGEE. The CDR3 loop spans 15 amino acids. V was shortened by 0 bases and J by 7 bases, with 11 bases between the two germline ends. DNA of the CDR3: TGTGCCAGCAGCGTAGGCAGGCCGGGGAATTCACCCCTCCACTTT. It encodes CASSVGRPGNSPLHF.

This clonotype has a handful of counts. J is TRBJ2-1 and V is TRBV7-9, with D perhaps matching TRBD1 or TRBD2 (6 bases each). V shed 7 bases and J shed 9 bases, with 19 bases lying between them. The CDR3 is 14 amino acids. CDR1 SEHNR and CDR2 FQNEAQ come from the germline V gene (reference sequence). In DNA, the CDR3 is TGTGCCAGCATGACCGACGGGGGCCCGGGTGAGCAGTTCTTC. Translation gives CASMTDGGPGEQFF.

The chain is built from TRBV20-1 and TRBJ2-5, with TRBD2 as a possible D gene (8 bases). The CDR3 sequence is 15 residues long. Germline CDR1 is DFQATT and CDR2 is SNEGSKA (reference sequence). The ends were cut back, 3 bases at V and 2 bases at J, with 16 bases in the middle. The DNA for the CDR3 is TGCAGTGCTAGGGGGACAGCGGGGGTACAAGAGACCCAGTACTTC. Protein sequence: CSARGTAGVQETQYF.